A single sample is the source of the 18 T cell receptor beta chains below, sequenced in a study of T cells after yellow fever vaccination. TCRdb recomputed calls from the 5' RACE reads with MiXCR, one row per CDR3 protein. This table has approximately 450,000 distinct CDR3 sequences, 15% to 20% appearing once. This specimen was PBMCs, taken before the yellow fever booster vaccination. These receptors came from a man aged 18 to 29 who received the YFV17D yellow fever vaccine.

This clonotype was detected only a few times. The chain combines TRBV12-3 or TRBV12-4 with TRBJ2-5, with a tentative D call TRBD2 (6 bases). This CDR3 has 15 amino acids. V lost 3 bases to trimming and J lost 5 bases, with 16 bases between them. The CDR3 is CASSFGDSMGETQYF. For the CDR3, the DNA is TGTGCCAGCAGTTTCGGGGACTCGATGGGGGAGACCCAGTACTTC.

The chain links TRBV18 to TRBJ1-5, with D maybe TRBD1 (6 bases). This CDR3 is 14 amino acids long. With 6 bases removed from V and 6 bases from J, the gap between germline ends came to 15 bases. CDR1 is KGHSH, CDR2 LQKENI, per germline. CDR3 loop: CASSPAGEGQPQHF. CDR3 bases: TGTGCCAGCTCGCCGGCAGGGGAGGGTCAGCCCCAGCATTTT.

This rearrangement joins TRBV6-2 or TRBV6-3 to TRBJ2-5; 7 positions match TRBD2. The J segment lost 4 bases and the V segment lost 0 bases, leaving 14 bases of the junction unmatched. The CDR3 is 18 residues long. Per germline, CDR1 MNHEY and CDR2 SVGEGT. The CDR3 protein is CASSYSKSLGGGGETQYF. The DNA of the CDR3 is TGTGCCAGCAGTTACTCGAAATCGCTCGGCGGGGGAGGAGAGACCCAGTACTTC.

CDR3 protein: CASSPRDTQETQYF. The CDR3 DNA sequence: TGTGCCAGCAGCCCGCGGGACACCCAAGAGACCCAGTACTTC. V gene TRBV7-9 combines with J gene TRBJ2-5; D might be TRBD1 or TRBD2, each matching 6 bases. This CDR3 region has 14 residues. Germline V lookup: CDR1 SEHNR, CDR2 FQNEAQ (reference sequence). With 5 bases removed from V and 1 base from J, the gap between germline ends came to 11 bases.

V is TRBV25-1 and J is TRBJ2-2, with D possibly matching TRBD2 (6 bases). The V gene lost 5 bases and the J gene lost 4 bases, with 11 bases spanning the gap. CDR1 and CDR2 (germline): MGHDK, SYGVNS. This CDR3 region has 14 residues. The CDR3, as DNA: TGTGCCAGCAGTCCTAGGACTATCACCGGGGAGCTGTTTTTT. As protein: CASSPRTITGELFF.

There are a few counts of this clonotype. This rearrangement joins TRBV6-5 to TRBJ1-1; a possible D gene is TRBD1 (6 bases). The V gene lost 2 bases and the J gene lost 2 bases, with 12 bases spanning the gap. The CDR3 totals 15 residues. Germline loops: CDR1 MNHEY, CDR2 SVGAGI. CDR3 loop: CASSYLLGGNTEAFF. The CDR3 DNA is TGTGCCAGCAGTTACCTCCTAGGGGGAAACACTGAAGCTTTCTTT.

This clonotype was picked up many times. This chain connects TRBV12-3 or TRBV12-4 to TRBJ2-2; TRBD1 might be the D (5 bases). This CDR3 contains 14 residues. V was pared by 6 bases and J by 6 bases, with 14 bases between. CDR3 in amino acids: CASSPLTVAGELFF. For the CDR3, the DNA is TGTGCCAGCAGCCCTCTGACAGTAGCCGGGGAGCTGTTTTTT.

Only a few counts were recorded for this clonotype. The chain employs TRBV7-9 and TRBJ1-5, with 10 positions matching TRBD1. Germline V CDR1 and CDR2: SEHNR, FQNEAQ (reference sequence). Trimming removed 5 bases from V and 8 bases from J; junction bases left unmatched: 6. This CDR3 is built from 14 residues. CDR3: CASSPGQGWKPQHF. Here the CDR3 DNA reads TGTGCCAGCAGCCCGGGACAGGGGTGGAAGCCCCAGCATTTT.

This clonotype came up a few times. CDR3 DNA sequence: TGCGCCAGCAGCTTGGCAGGGACTAGCGGATACAATGAGCAGTTCTTC. Translating it yields CASSLAGTSGYNEQFF. J is TRBJ2-1 and V is TRBV5-1; 11 bases match TRBD2. V lost 0 bases to trimming and J lost 4 bases; unmatched junction nucleotides: 3. The CDR3 loop spans 16 amino acids. Germline CDR1 is SGHRS and CDR2 is YFSETQ. Full variable domain (rest looked up from reference TRBV5-1 and TRBJ2-1): KAGVTQTPRYLIKTRGQQVTLSCSPISGHRSVSWYQQTPGQGLQFLFEYFSETQRNKGNFPGRFSGRQFSNSRSEMNVSTLELGDSALYLCASSLAGTSGYNEQFFGPGTRLTVL.

This clonotype was detected only a few times. V gene TRBV9 combines with J gene TRBJ2-2; 10 bases map to TRBD1. The ends lost 3 bases at V and 5 bases at J; junction bases unmatched: 4. The germline CDR1 and CDR2 sequences are SGDLS and YYNGEE. The CDR3 totals 15 residues. The chain's CDR3 is CASSDGQGVTGELFF. CDR3 coding DNA: TGTGCCAGCAGCGATGGACAGGGGGTAACCGGGGAGCTGTTTTTT.

The chain combines TRBV20-1 with TRBJ2-7; TRBD1 aligns across 9 bases. CDR3 length equals 14 residues. Losses at the gene ends were 6 bases for V and 5 bases for J; bases not matched to a gene: 11. CDR1 and CDR2 from the germline V gene are DFQATT and SNEGSKA (reference sequence). CDR3 region: CSALDRGLSNEQYF. The DNA of the CDR3 is TGCAGTGCCCTGGACAGGGGTCTTTCGAACGAGCAGTACTTC.

The chain couples TRBV7-2 to TRBJ1-3; D is uncertain. The V gene lost 1 base and the J gene lost 4 bases, with 8 bases spanning the gap. The CDR3 covers 14 residues. Per the germline V gene, CDR1 is SGHTA and CDR2 is FQGNSA. The CDR3 sequence is CASSLGGGGNTIYF. In DNA, the CDR3 is TGTGCCAGCAGCTTAGGTGGCGGAGGAAACACCATATATTTT.

This clonotype was observed a handful of times. The rearrangement uses TRBV15 and TRBJ2-1; TRBD2 agrees at 8 bases. The CDR3 is 15 amino acids. After removal of 5 bases from V and 5 bases from J, the junction contained 8 bases not matched to a gene. CDR1 is LNHNV and CDR2 is YYDKDF in the germline V gene (reference sequence). The CDR3 region has the DNA TGTGCCACCAGCCTTCGGGGGGGCGTCCACAATGAGCAGTTCTTC. Residues: CATSLRGGVHNEQFF.

This clonotype turned up a few times. V gene TRBV5-1 combines with J gene TRBJ1-6; D remains ambiguous. CDR3 size: 16 residues. Trimming took 1 base from V and 10 from J, leaving 18 bases between them. The V gene's germline CDR1 is SGHRS and CDR2 YFSETQ. For the CDR3, the DNA is TGCGCCAGCAGCTTGAATTTCGTTGAGTTAGGATCACCCCTCCACTTT. Its translation: CASSLNFVELGSPLHF.

In its sample, this clonotype was seen a few times. The V call is TRBV7-9, the J call TRBJ2-3; a possible D gene is TRBD2 (6 bases). V lost 8 bases and J lost 0, with 21 bases in between. The CDR3 contains 17 residues. Looked up from germline, CDR1 is SEHNR and CDR2 is FQNEAQ (reference sequence). CDR3 in amino acids: CASGGKKEAPSTDTQYF. The CDR3 coding sequence is TGTGCCAGCGGGGGGAAAAAGGAGGCCCCTAGCACAGATACGCAGTATTTT.

The chain uses TRBV5-1 and TRBJ2-5; TRBD1 matches at 9 bases. Germline V lookup: CDR1 SGHRS, CDR2 YFSETQ. The CDR3 loop spans 15 amino acids. V shed 3 bases, J shed 4 bases, and the junction held 7 bases outside the gene matches. The CDR3 sequence is CASSWGQGEVETQYF. CDR3 bases: TGCGCCAGCAGCTGGGGACAGGGTGAGGTAGAGACCCAGTACTTC.

In this sample, this clonotype turned up a few times. The chain has TRBV9 and TRBJ1-2; no clear D. Trimming took 0 bases from V and 8 from J, leaving 11 bases between them. CDR1 SGDLS and CDR2 YYNGEE come from the germline V gene. The CDR3 length is 13 residues. The CDR3 spells CASSVAPGSGYTF. In DNA, the CDR3 is TGTGCCAGCAGCGTAGCTCCGGGGTCCGGCTACACCTTC. The complete variable domain, with remaining parts taken from reference TRBV9 and TRBJ1-2, reads DSGVTQTPKHLITATGQRVTLRCSPRSGDLSVYWYQQSLDQGLQFLIQYYNGEERAKGNILERFSAQQFPDLHSELNLSSLELGDSALYFCASSVAPGSGYTFGSGTRLTVV.

The rearrangement joins TRBV20-1 to TRBJ2-2; D gene ambiguous. The CDR3 sequence is 15 residues long. The germline V gene encodes CDR1 DFQATT and CDR2 SNEGSKA (reference sequence). Trimming stripped 6 bases from V and 5 bases from J, with 19 bases between. The CDR3 bases are TGCAGTGCGAGCCTAGGATCGAGAAGTACCGGGGAGCTGTTTTTT. It specifies CSASLGSRSTGELFF.